These 2 T cell receptor beta chains share one sample of origin, sequenced in a study of blood T cells in healthy people across ages. The authors ran a second PCR of roughly 7 to 11 cycles using a sample-barcoded 5' primer and a J-beta primer mix. In TCRdb, the 5' RACE reads were re-called with MiXCR into one record per CDR3 protein. The sample shows about 940,000 distinct CDR3 sequences, roughly 43% of them seen only once. Sequencing was done on a sample of blood. The receptor source for this set is a young man in good health.

This chain links TRBV19 with TRBJ2-1, with 9 bases lining up with TRBD2. The CDR3 has 17 amino acids. The V segment lost 3 bases and the J segment 3 bases; nucleotides outside the gene matches: 9. Germline CDR1 reads LNHDA; CDR2 reads SQIVND (reference sequence). CDR3: CASSIILAGQNYNEQFF. The CDR3, as DNA: TGTGCCAGTAGTATCATACTAGCGGGCCAAAACTACAATGAGCAGTTCTTC.

The table lists this clonotype with a few counts. The rearrangement links TRBV4-3 to TRBJ2-4, with D possibly matching TRBD2 (5 bases). The CDR3 is 13 residues long. V lost 0 bases to trimming and J lost 6 bases, with 6 bases between them. Germline V lookup: CDR1 LGHNA, CDR2 YSLEER. CDR3 protein: CASSQERANIQYF. CDR3 DNA sequence: TGCGCCAGCAGCCAAGAGAGGGCAAACATTCAGTACTTC.